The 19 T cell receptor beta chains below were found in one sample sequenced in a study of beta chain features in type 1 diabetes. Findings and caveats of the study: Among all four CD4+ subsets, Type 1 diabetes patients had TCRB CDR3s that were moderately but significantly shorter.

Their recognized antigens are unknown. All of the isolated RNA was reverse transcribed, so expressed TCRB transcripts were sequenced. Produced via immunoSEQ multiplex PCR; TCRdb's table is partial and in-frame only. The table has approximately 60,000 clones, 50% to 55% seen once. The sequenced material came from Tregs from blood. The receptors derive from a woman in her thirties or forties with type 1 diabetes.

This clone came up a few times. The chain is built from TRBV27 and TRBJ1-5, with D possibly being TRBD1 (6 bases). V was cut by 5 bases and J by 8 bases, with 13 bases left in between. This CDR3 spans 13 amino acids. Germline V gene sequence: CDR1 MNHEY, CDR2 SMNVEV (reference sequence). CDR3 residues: CASSNREGKPQHF. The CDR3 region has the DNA TGTGCCAGCAGTAACAGGGAGGGAAAGCCCCAGCATTTT.

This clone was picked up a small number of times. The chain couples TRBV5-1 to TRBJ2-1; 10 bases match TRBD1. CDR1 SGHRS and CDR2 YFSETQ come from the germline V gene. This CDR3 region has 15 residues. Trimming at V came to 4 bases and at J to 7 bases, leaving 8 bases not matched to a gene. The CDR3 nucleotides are TGCGCCAGCAGCCCCGACAGGGGGCTGATTAATGAGCAGTTCTTC. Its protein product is CASSPDRGLINEQFF.

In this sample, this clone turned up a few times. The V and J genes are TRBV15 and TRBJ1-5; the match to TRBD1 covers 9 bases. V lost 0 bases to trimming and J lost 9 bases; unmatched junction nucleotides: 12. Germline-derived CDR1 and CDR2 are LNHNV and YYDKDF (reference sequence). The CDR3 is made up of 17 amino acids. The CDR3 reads CATSRDLGGTGSAPQHF. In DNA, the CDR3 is TGTGCCACCAGCAGAGATCTGGGAGGGACAGGGTCGGCGCCCCAGCATTTT.

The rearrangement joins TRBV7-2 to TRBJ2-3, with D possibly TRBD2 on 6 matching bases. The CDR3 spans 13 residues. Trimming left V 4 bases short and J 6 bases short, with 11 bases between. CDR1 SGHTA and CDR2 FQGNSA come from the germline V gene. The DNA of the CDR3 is TGTGCCAGCAGCTGGGGGGAGCCGGATACGCAGTATTTT. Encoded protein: CASSWGEPDTQYF.

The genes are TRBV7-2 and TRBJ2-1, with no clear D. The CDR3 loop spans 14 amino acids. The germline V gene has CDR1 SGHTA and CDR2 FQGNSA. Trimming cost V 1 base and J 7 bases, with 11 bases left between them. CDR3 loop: CASSLVVGVNEQFF. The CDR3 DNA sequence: TGTGCCAGCAGCTTAGTAGTGGGCGTGAATGAGCAGTTCTTC.

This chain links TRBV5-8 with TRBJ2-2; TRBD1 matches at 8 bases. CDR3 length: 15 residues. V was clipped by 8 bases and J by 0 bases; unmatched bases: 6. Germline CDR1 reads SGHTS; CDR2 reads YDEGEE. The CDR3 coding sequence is TGTGCCAGTCCGGGACAGGCCGCGAACACCGGGGAGCTGTTTTTT. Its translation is CASPGQAANTGELFF.

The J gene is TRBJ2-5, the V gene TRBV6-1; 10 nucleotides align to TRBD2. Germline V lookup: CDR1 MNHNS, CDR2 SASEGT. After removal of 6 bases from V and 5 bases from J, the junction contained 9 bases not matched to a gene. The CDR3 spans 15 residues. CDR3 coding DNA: TGTGCCAGCAGGCGAGCGGGAGGGTTCGGGGAGACCCAGTACTTC. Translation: CASRRAGGFGETQYF.

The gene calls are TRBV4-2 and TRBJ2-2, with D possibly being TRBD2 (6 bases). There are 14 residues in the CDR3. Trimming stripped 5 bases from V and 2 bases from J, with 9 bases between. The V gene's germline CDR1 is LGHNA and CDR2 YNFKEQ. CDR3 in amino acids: CASSREENTGELFF. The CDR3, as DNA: TGTGCCAGCAGCAGGGAGGAAAACACCGGGGAGCTGTTTTTT.

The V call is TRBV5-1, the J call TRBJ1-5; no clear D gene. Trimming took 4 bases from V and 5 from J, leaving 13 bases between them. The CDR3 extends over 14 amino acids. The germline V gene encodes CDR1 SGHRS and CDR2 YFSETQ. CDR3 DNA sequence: TGCGCCAGCAGCCCCGGGGAGGGAGATCAGCCCCAGCATTTT. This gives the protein CASSPGEGDQPQHF.

As DNA, the CDR3 is TGTGCCAGCTCAGTTAATAGCAATCAGCCCCAGCATTTT. Translation gives CASSVNSNQPQHF. The V call is TRBV18, the J call TRBJ1-5; D is ambiguous. The germline V gene encodes CDR1 KGHSH and CDR2 LQKENI. The CDR3 is made up of 13 amino acids. Trimming pared 5 bases from V and 0 bases from J, leaving 5 bases between.

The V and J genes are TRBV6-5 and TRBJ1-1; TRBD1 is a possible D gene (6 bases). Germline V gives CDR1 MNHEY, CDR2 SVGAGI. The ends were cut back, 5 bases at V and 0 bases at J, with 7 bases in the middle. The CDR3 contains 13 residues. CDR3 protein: CASSGQMNTEAFF. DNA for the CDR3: TGTGCCAGCAGTGGACAGATGAACACTGAAGCTTTCTTT.

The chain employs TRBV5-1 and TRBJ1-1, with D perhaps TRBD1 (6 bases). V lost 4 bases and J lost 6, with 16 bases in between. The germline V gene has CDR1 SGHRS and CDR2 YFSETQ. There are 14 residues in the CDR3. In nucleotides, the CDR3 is TGCGCCAGCAGCCCGGCCGCGGGGGCTCCTGAAGCTTTCTTT. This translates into CASSPAAGAPEAFF.

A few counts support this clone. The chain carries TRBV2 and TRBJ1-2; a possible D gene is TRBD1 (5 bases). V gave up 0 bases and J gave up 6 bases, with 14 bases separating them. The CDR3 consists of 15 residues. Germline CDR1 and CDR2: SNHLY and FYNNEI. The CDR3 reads CASSEARSRGDGYTF. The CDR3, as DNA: TGTGCCAGCAGTGAAGCGCGAAGTCGGGGGGATGGCTACACCTTC.

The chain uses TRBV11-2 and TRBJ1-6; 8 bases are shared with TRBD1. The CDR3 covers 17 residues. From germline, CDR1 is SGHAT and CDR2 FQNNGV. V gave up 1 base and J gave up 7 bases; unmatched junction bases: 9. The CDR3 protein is CASSLAMQGAKNSPLHF. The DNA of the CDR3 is TGTGCCAGCAGCTTAGCGATGCAGGGGGCTAAGAATTCACCCCTCCACTTT.

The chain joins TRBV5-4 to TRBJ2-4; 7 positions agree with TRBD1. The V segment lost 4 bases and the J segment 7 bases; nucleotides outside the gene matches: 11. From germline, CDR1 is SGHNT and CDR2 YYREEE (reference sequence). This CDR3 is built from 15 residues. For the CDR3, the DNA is TGTGCCAGCAGCCGGGGACAGACTCCTTCGAACATTCAGTACTTC. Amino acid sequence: CASSRGQTPSNIQYF.

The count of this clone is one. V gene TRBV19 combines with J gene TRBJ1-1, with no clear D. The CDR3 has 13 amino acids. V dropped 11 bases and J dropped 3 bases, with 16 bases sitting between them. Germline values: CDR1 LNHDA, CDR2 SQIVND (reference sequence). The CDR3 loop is CASAEAGYTEAFF. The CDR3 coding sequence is TGTGCCTCGGCCGAGGCGGGTTACACTGAAGCTTTCTTT.

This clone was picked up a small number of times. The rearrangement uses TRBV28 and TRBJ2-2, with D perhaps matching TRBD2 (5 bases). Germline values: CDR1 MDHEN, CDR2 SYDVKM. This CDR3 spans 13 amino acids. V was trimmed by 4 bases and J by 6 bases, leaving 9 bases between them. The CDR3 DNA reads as TGTGCCAGCAGTTGGGAGATTGCCGGGGAGCTGTTTTTT. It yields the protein CASSWEIAGELFF.

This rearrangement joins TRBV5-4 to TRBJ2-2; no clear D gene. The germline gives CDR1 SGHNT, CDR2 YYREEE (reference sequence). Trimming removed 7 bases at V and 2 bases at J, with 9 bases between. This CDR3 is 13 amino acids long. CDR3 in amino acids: CASSLTNTGELFF. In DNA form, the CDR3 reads TGTGCCAGCTCCCTGACAAACACCGGGGAGCTGTTTTTT.

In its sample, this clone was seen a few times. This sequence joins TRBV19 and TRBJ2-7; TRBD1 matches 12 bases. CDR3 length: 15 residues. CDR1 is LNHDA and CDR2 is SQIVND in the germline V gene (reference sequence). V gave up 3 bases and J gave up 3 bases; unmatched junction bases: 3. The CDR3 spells CASSMGTGGYYEQYF. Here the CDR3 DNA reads TGTGCCAGTAGTATGGGGACAGGGGGCTACTACGAGCAGTACTTC.